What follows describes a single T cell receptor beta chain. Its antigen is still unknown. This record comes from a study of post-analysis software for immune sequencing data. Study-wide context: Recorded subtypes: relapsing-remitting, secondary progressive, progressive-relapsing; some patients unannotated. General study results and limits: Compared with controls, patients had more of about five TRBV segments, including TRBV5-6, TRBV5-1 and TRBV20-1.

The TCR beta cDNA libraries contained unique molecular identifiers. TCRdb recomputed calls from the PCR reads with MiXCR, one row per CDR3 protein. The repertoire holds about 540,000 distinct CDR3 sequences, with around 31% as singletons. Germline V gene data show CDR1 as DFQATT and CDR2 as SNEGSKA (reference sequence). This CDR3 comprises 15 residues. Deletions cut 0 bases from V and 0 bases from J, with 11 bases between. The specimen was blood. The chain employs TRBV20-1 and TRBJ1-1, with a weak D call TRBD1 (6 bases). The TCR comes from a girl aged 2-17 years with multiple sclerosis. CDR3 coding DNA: TGCAGTGCTAGAGATCTCCAGGGGTTGAACACTGAAGCTTTCTTT. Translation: CSARDLQGLNTEAFF.